This entry concerns a single T cell receptor beta chain. The data belong to a study of technical replicates of blood from a few donors. Profiled with immunoSEQ multiplex PCR; TCRdb holds only in-frame clones, not every one. The repertoire holds over 75,000 clones, with approximately 94% as singletons. Sequenced material: T cells isolated from PBMCs. The sequence came from a human donor in good health.

CDR3 nucleotide sequence: TGTGCCAGCAGCTCAACAGGTTTCGGTGGCTACACCTTC. Translated, it gives CASSSTGFGGYTF. This chain joins TRBV5-6 and TRBJ1-2; perhaps TRBD1 as D (5 bases). CDR3 length equals 13 residues. V lost 3 bases and J lost 7, with 13 bases in between. The germline V gene encodes CDR1 SGHDT and CDR2 YYEEEE.